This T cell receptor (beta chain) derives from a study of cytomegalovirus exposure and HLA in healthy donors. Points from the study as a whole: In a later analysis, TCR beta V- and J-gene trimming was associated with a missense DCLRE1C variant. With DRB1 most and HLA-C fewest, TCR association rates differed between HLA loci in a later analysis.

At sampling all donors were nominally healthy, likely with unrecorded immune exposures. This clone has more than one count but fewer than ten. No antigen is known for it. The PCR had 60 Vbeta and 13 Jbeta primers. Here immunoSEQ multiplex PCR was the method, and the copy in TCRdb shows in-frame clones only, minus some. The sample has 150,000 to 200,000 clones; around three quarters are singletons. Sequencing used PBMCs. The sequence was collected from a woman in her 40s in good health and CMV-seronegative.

The CDR3 DNA is TGTGCCAGCAGCGTAGTACCAGAAAATCAGCCCCAGCATTTT. It codes for CASSVVPENQPQHF. The chain combines TRBV9 with TRBJ1-5, with D hard to call. V was shortened by 0 bases and J by 4 bases, with 8 bases between the two germline ends. This CDR3 spans 14 amino acids. In germline, CDR1 is SGDLS, CDR2 YYNGEE.